The source of this T cell receptor beta chain is a study of T cell responses to AZD1222 COVID-19 vaccine. TCRdb's table, derived via immunoSEQ multiplex PCR, lists solely in-frame clones and lacks some. Altogether fewer than 200,000 clones are present, roughly 92% being singletons, with the ten largest covering 1.6%. The sequence came from an adult in good health. The sample was peripheral blood, taken on day 0 of AZD1222 vaccination.

In nucleotides, the CDR3 is TGTGCCATCAGTCCAGGGTCCTACGAGCAGTACTTC. Encoded protein: CAISPGSYEQYF. V gene TRBV10-3 combines with J gene TRBJ2-7; TRBD1 might be the D (5 bases). The ends were cut back, 5 bases at V and 1 base at J, with 6 bases in the middle. The length of the CDR3 is 12 residues. Germline assignment: CDR1 ENHRY and CDR2 SYGVKD.